The 15 T cell receptor beta chains below were found in one sample sequenced in a study of blood T cell repertoires in COVID-19. Repertoires were generated with immunoSEQ multiplex PCR, while TCRdb's copy carries only in-frame clones and drops some. Found here are fewer than 200,000 clones, around 80% of them singletons; the top ten hold approximately 6.9%. The sequenced material came from peripheral blood. The receptors originated from a man aged 60-69 years with acute or convalescent COVID-19.

The gene calls are TRBV7-3 and TRBJ2-2; a weak D match, TRBD2 (6 bases). The CDR3 loop spans 14 amino acids. Trimming took off 4 bases at V and 7 bases at J, with 13 bases between the two ends. The germline V gene encodes CDR1 SGHTA and CDR2 FQGTGA. For the CDR3, the DNA is TGTGCCAGCAGCTGGAGGCGGGGAGGCGGGGAGCTGTTTTTT. Residues: CASSWRRGGGELFF.

In its sample, this clone was seen a few times. V is TRBV10-1 and J is TRBJ2-1; perhaps TRBD1 as D (6 bases). Trimming removed 4 bases at V and 0 bases at J, with 16 bases between. CDR3 length equals 17 residues. The germline V gene encodes CDR1 WNHNN and CDR2 SYGVQD (reference sequence). The CDR3 is CASSGSDSPSSYNEQFF. CDR3 sequence (DNA): TGCGCCAGCAGTGGATCGGACAGCCCGAGCTCCTACAATGAGCAGTTCTTC.

The count of this clone is one. The chain joins TRBV9 to TRBJ2-2; 12 nucleotides agree with TRBD2. CDR3 size: 17 residues. After removal of 3 bases from V and 5 bases from J, the junction contained 8 bases not matched to a gene. Germline CDR1 reads SGDLS; CDR2 reads YYNGEE. For the CDR3, the DNA is TGTGCCAGCAGCGCCTCGACTAGCGGGGGAGCAACCGGGGAGCTGTTTTTT. Encoded protein: CASSASTSGGATGELFF.

The chain couples TRBV6-1 to TRBJ2-1; TRBD2 matches at 9 bases. Per the germline V gene, CDR1 is MNHNS and CDR2 is SASEGT. J was trimmed by 0 bases and V by 4 bases; bases with no gene match: 4. CDR3 size: 16 residues. The CDR3, as DNA: TGTGCCAGCAGTGGACTACTAGCGGGCTCCTACAATGAGCAGTTCTTC. It encodes CASSGLLAGSYNEQFF.

The chain has TRBV30 and TRBJ2-7, with TRBD1 as a possible D gene (6 bases). V dropped 2 bases and J dropped 2 bases, with 10 bases sitting between them. The CDR3 consists of 13 residues. Germline loops: CDR1 GTSNPN, CDR2 SVGIG (reference sequence). The CDR3: CAWSLGTPYEQYF. The CDR3 nucleotides read TGTGCCTGGAGTCTCGGGACACCCTACGAGCAGTACTTC. Full variable domain (missing parts from reference TRBV30 and TRBJ2-7): SQTIHQWPATLVQPVGSPLSLECTVEGTSNPNLYWYRQAAGRGLQLLFYSVGIGQISSEVPQNLSASRPQDRQFILSSKKLLLSDSGFYLCAWSLGTPYEQYFGPGTRLTVT.

As regards this clone: The same CDR3 is also encoded by other DNA sequences in this sample. V is TRBV27 and J is TRBJ2-2, with 8 bases fitting TRBD1. J gave up 2 bases and V 7 bases, and 9 bases lay outside the gene matches. CDR3 length equals 16 residues. Germline assignment: CDR1 MNHEY and CDR2 SMNVEV (reference sequence). Here the CDR3 DNA reads TGTGCCAGCACCTATTCAGGACAGGGCAACACCGGGGAGCTGTTTTTT. Protein: CASTYSGQGNTGELFF.

This chain joins TRBV6-5 and TRBJ2-1, with D tentatively TRBD2 (6 bases). Trimming took off 6 bases at V and 2 bases at J, with 11 bases between the two ends. The CDR3 is 14 amino acids. Germline CDR1 is MNHEY and CDR2 is SVGAGI. The CDR3 nucleotides are TGTGCCAGCAGAGAGACGGGAGCCTACAATGAGCAGTTCTTC. Its translation is CASRETGAYNEQFF.

The V and J genes are TRBV19 and TRBJ2-7; TRBD1 matches at 9 bases. The J segment lost 5 bases and the V segment lost 6 bases, leaving 5 bases of the junction unmatched. Germline assignment: CDR1 LNHDA and CDR2 SQIVND (reference sequence). The CDR3 is made up of 13 amino acids. As DNA, the CDR3 is TGTGCCAGTAGGGGACAGGGTTGGAACGAGCAGTACTTC. The encoded protein is CASRGQGWNEQYF.

V is TRBV2 and J is TRBJ2-7, with D perhaps TRBD1 (5 bases). The CDR3 sequence is 12 residues long. V shed 7 bases and J shed 3 bases, with 10 bases lying between them. Germline-derived CDR1 and CDR2 are SNHLY and FYNNEI. The CDR3 DNA follows: TGTGCCAGCACGGAAAGGGGCTACGAGCAGTACTTC. Amino acid sequence: CASTERGYEQYF.

The CDR3 here is CASSFNPLSGHYLSYEQYF. CDR3 DNA sequence: TGTGCCAGCAGCTTTAACCCTCTTAGCGGCCATTACCTCTCCTACGAGCAGTACTTC. The rearrangement links TRBV3-1 (or the pseudogene TRBV3-2) to TRBJ2-7, with a tentative D call TRBD2 (6 bases). The V end lost 5 bases, the J end lost 0 bases, and 26 bases lay between the germline ends. The CDR3 is 19 residues long. Germline V lookup: CDR1 LGHDT, CDR2 YNNKEL (reference sequence).

This clone was counted a few times. The rearrangement uses TRBV29-1 and TRBJ1-2; 8 bases fit TRBD1. Looked up from germline, CDR1 is SQVTM and CDR2 is ANQGSEA. Trimming took 6 bases from V and 6 from J; bases not matched to a gene: 12. This CDR3 is built from 14 residues. CDR3 bases: TGCAGCGTGATCGGCACAGGGGGGTGGGATGGCTACACCTTC. Encoded protein: CSVIGTGGWDGYTF.

V is TRBV19 and J is TRBJ2-1; 12 bases fit TRBD2. The CDR3 runs to 14 residues. V was clipped by 6 bases and J by 10 bases; unmatched bases: 7. From germline, CDR1 is LNHDA and CDR2 SQIVND (reference sequence). Written as DNA, the CDR3 is TGTGCCAGTAGGCGCGCCGGGACTAGCGGGGAGCAGTTCTTC. This translates into CASRRAGTSGEQFF.

The CDR3 protein is CASRVQGTDEQYF. The CDR3 DNA reads TGTGCCAGCAGGGTACAGGGTACGGACGAGCAGTACTTC. The chain links TRBV2 to TRBJ2-7, with D tentatively TRBD1 (6 bases). Germline CDR1 and CDR2: SNHLY and FYNNEI. This CDR3 region has 13 residues. V was clipped by 6 bases and J by 5 bases, with 14 bases between them.

The chain joins TRBV6-5 to TRBJ2-7; possible D gene TRBD1, 5 bases. The germline V and J ends were trimmed by 4 bases and 12 bases, with 19 bases remaining between them. Per germline, CDR1 MNHEY and CDR2 SVGAGI. This CDR3 region has 13 residues. Written as DNA, the CDR3 is TGTGCCAGCAGTTTGGGGCTCACACAGAAAGTGTACTTC. Encoded protein: CASSLGLTQKVYF.

The chain links TRBV10-1 to TRBJ2-7; TRBD2 matches 10 bases. CDR3 length: 15 residues. The J segment lost 4 bases and the V segment lost 2 bases, leaving 5 bases of the junction unmatched. The V gene's germline CDR1 is WNHNN and CDR2 SYGVQD (reference sequence). CDR3 protein: CASSETSGIPYEQYF. DNA for the CDR3: TGCGCCAGCAGTGAGACTAGCGGGATCCCTTACGAGCAGTACTTC.